This T cell receptor (beta chain) was sequenced in a study of beta chain features in type 1 diabetes. The whole isolated RNA underwent reverse transcription, so sequencing captured expressed TCRB transcripts. Sequenced by immunoSEQ multiplex PCR; TCRdb stores in-frame clones only, minus some. The table shows more than 250,000 clones, with roughly an eighth occurring only once. Populations obtained by sorting all exceeded 95% purity. This clone showed up just a few times. Its antigen is still unknown. Within the sample, other DNA sequences also encode this same CDR3. Trimming pared 9 bases from V and 5 bases from J, leaving 10 bases between. Germline V gene data show CDR1 as MNHNY and CDR2 as SVGAGI (reference sequence). CDR3 length: 11 residues. Study-wide results and caveats: TCRB CDR3s were moderately but significantly shorter in Type 1 diabetes patients in all four CD4+ subsets.

Sequencing input: naive CD4+ T cells from blood. V gene TRBV6-6 combines with J gene TRBJ1-2, with D unresolved. This clonotype was obtained from a man aged 25 to 40 with type 1 diabetes. The CDR3 loop is CASSGDYGYTF. The CDR3 region has the DNA TGTGCCAGTTCGGGAGATTATGGCTACACCTTC.